This TCR beta chain was identified during a study of beta chain features in type 1 diabetes. The isolated RNA, all of it, was reverse transcribed, so expressed TCRB transcripts were what got sequenced. Here immunoSEQ multiplex PCR was the method, and the copy in TCRdb shows in-frame clones only, minus some. The repertoire holds under 450,000 clones, with approximately 15% as singletons. CD45RO/CCR7/CD25/CD127/CD95/CD27 separated CD4+ naive, central memory, regulatory and stem cell-like memory cells by sorting. This clone was counted between two and nine times. Its target is unknown. Overall study findings and caveats: Whatever favoring of shorter templates PCR might show would apply equally to patients and controls. It was among patients, rather than healthy donors, that naive, central memory and Treg TCRB repertoires appeared more similar. Among all four CD4+ subsets, Type 1 diabetes patients had TCRB CDR3s that were moderately but significantly shorter.

Sequenced sample: naive CD4+ T cells from blood. The TCR originated in a woman younger than 35 in good health.

The CDR3 DNA sequence: TGTGCCTGGACAGGGGGTCTAAACATTCAGTACTTC. This gives the protein CAWTGGLNIQYF. The genes are TRBV30 and TRBJ2-4; 7 bases line up with TRBD1. The CDR3 extends over 12 amino acids. With 4 bases clipped from V and 6 bases from J, the junction kept 3 bases outside the gene matches. Germline-derived CDR1 and CDR2 are GTSNPN and SVGIG (reference sequence).